Shown below are 13 T cell receptor beta chains from a single sample sequenced in a study of regulatory T cells in long-lasting Graves disease (dated by TCRdb to the early 2020s). This specimen's time point label, interpreted: newly diagnosed GD, antithyroid drugs for less than 3 months. RNA was extracted from PBMCs in TRIzol for both TCR sequencing and RNA sequencing. The library was obtained by multiplex PCR. TCRdb lists the instrument as Illumina HiSeq 4000. iRepertoire HTBI primers and Arm-PCR amplification of CDR3 regions were used to construct TCR beta libraries. TCRdb reprocessed the public reads (quality trimming at Q25 with fastp, clone calling with MiXCR) and kept in-frame beta chains. Under each unique CDR3 protein, matching rows form one entry showing the most common genes and DNA. The sample records under 700,000 distinct CDR3 sequences, 15% to 20% of which are singletons. The ten largest clonotypes hold more than 20% of the sample.

The same data also went into a second study, on T cells in Graves' hyperthyroidism and ophthalmopathy.

Sequencing was performed on peripheral blood mononuclear cells (PBMCs), taken at new diagnosis, from a patient treated with antithyroid drugs. The source is a woman between 40 and 65 years old with Graves disease. Donor details come from another sample of the same person, matched by shared clones.

Only a few counts were recorded for this clonotype. The chain carries TRBV19 and TRBJ1-1; the D is unclear. V lost 6 bases and J 3 bases, leaving 17 bases between the germline ends. The CDR3 is made up of 15 amino acids. Germline CDR1 is LNHDA and CDR2 is SQIVND (reference sequence). This chain's CDR3 is CASRITNIWDTEAFF. The CDR3 coding sequence is TGTGCCAGTAGGATTACTAACATTTGGGACACTGAAGCTTTCTTT.

This clonotype was found many times. The rearrangement joins TRBV7-2 to TRBJ2-7, with 9 bases matching TRBD1. This CDR3 is built from 14 residues. Germline CDR1 SGHTA, CDR2 FQGNSA. V was clipped by 3 bases and J by 6 bases; unmatched bases: 6. CDR3 in DNA: TGTGCCAGCAGCTTCACGACAGGGGGAGCCGAGCAGTACTTC. It codes for CASSFTTGGAEQYF.

This clonotype was detected only a few times. The chain carries TRBV6-1 and TRBJ1-5; no reliable D call. Germline V CDR1 and CDR2: MNHNS, SASEGT. Trimming pared 8 bases from V and 6 bases from J, leaving 17 bases between. The CDR3 runs 14 residues. The chain's CDR3 is CASSGRWEGQPQHF. The CDR3, as DNA: TGTGCCAGCTCAGGTCGTTGGGAGGGTCAGCCCCAGCATTTT.

This clonotype was seen many times. This chain links TRBV12-3 or TRBV12-4 with TRBJ1-2; weak D call: TRBD1 (6 bases). V shed 8 bases and J shed 3 bases, with 13 bases lying between them. This CDR3 spans 13 amino acids. The CDR3 region has the DNA TGTGCCAGCGCTCCGCAGGGGTACTATGGCTACACCTTC. Protein product: CASAPQGYYGYTF.

This clonotype was seen only a few times. J is TRBJ2-7 and V is TRBV5-1; TRBD1 aligns across 8 bases. There are 18 residues in the CDR3. After removal of 1 base from V and 5 bases from J, the junction contained 17 bases not matched to a gene. CDR1 and CDR2 from the germline V gene are SGHRS and YFSETQ. CDR3 region: CASSLSPPRDRGRNEQYF. The DNA for the CDR3 is TGCGCCAGCAGCTTGTCTCCTCCCCGCGACAGGGGAAGAAACGAGCAGTACTTC.

The V gene is TRBV12-3 or TRBV12-4, the J gene TRBJ1-6; D is ambiguous. Trimming removed 6 bases from V and 4 bases from J, with 10 bases in between. This CDR3 is built from 14 residues. The chain's CDR3 is CASSGLTYNSPLHF. CDR3 DNA sequence: TGTGCCAGCAGCGGCCTAACTTATAATTCACCCCTCCACTTT.

For this clonotype: A much larger clone differs from this one at a single base, so this may be a read error. The CDR3 end shows no conserved phenylalanine or tryptophan, and so a read error is likely. The genes are TRBV2 and TRBJ1-2, with D possibly TRBD1 on 6 matching bases. From germline, CDR1 is SNHLY and CDR2 FYNNEI. Trimming pared 5 bases from V and 5 bases from J, leaving 27 bases between. The CDR3 contains 18 residues. CDR3: CASSQTTWGAVFNYGYTS. In DNA form, the CDR3 reads TGTGCCAGCAGTCAGACGACATGGGGGGCGGTTTTTAATTATGGCTACACCTCC.

This clonotype was counted a few times. This chain joins TRBV6-1 and TRBJ1-2; D is undetermined. Germline CDR1 and CDR2: MNHNS and SASEGT. V lost 6 bases and J lost 2, with 19 bases in between. The CDR3 sequence is 16 residues long. The CDR3 reads CASSLQFGRPNYGYTF. As DNA, the CDR3 is TGTGCCAGCAGCCTTCAATTCGGCCGACCGAACTATGGCTACACCTTC.

This clonotype came up many times. V usage is TRBV20-1 and J usage is TRBJ1-6; TRBD1 might be the D (5 bases). Trimming left V 5 bases short and J 7 bases short, with 15 bases between. The CDR3 consists of 14 residues. Germline-derived CDR1 and CDR2 are DFQATT and SNEGSKA (reference sequence). CDR3 protein: CSAGINRQNSPLHF. CDR3 in DNA: TGCAGTGCTGGCATCAACAGACAGAATTCACCCCTCCACTTT.

This clonotype came up many times. The chain links TRBV24-1 to TRBJ2-1, with 9 bases identical to TRBD1. This CDR3 comprises 15 residues. CDR1 and CDR2 from the germline V gene are KGHDR and SFDVKD. The junction had 6 bases not matched to a gene; V was cut back by 4 bases and J by 6 bases. CDR3 sequence reads: CATSDLGQGFNEQFF. As DNA, the CDR3 is TGTGCCACCAGTGACCTGGGACAGGGTTTCAATGAGCAGTTCTTC.

The table lists this clonotype with a few counts. The rearrangement joins TRBV14 to TRBJ2-1; tentatively, D is TRBD2 (5 bases). Germline V lookup: CDR1 SGHDN, CDR2 FVKESK. This CDR3 is built from 18 residues. Trimming stripped 4 bases from V and 3 bases from J, with 22 bases between. The CDR3 here is CASSPPQRGPRRYNEQFF. The CDR3 DNA sequence: TGTGCCAGCAGCCCCCCCCAACGGGGTCCCCGACGCTACAATGAGCAGTTCTTC.

This clonotype has more than one count but fewer than ten. The V call is TRBV12-3 or TRBV12-4, the J call TRBJ1-3, with D unclear. This CDR3 has 12 residues. The V gene lost 11 bases and the J gene lost 0 bases, with 8 bases spanning the gap. The CDR3: CAGALSGNTIYF. The DNA of the CDR3 is TGTGCCGGTGCACTCTCTGGAAACACCATATATTTT.

This clonotype was counted many times. The V call is TRBV6-1, the J call TRBJ2-3, with D perhaps assigned TRBD1 or TRBD2 (6 bases each). From germline, CDR1 is MNHNS and CDR2 SASEGT. Trimming removed 7 bases at V and 0 bases at J, with 14 bases between. CDR3 size: 15 residues. CDR3 residues: CASKARGASTDTQYF. DNA of the CDR3: TGTGCCAGCAAGGCGAGGGGGGCTAGCACAGATACGCAGTATTTT.